This T cell receptor (beta chain) was sequenced during a study of post-analysis software for immune sequencing data. Study findings and constraints: With TRBV5-6, TRBV5-1 and TRBV20-1 included, about five TRBV segments were more frequent in patients than in controls. Controls' normalized Chao1 diversity significantly exceeded that of multiple sclerosis patients.

For this clonotype: What it binds is not known.

cDNA libraries for TCR beta contained unique molecular identifiers. Each CDR3 protein gets one entry after TCRdb re-called the PCR reads with MiXCR. The table lists hundreds of thousands of distinct CDR3 sequences, around 40% of them singletons, with 1.5% to 2% in the top ten. The germline V gene has CDR1 MNHNS and CDR2 SASEGT. V was trimmed by 6 bases and J by 2 bases, leaving 11 bases between them. This CDR3 has 15 residues. Sequencing used blood. The sequence came from a girl aged 5-17 years with multiple sclerosis. The J gene is TRBJ2-6, the V gene TRBV6-1, with a weak D call TRBD2 (5 bases). The CDR3 protein is CASRADVTGANVLTF. In DNA form, the CDR3 reads TGTGCCAGCAGAGCGGACGTAACTGGGGCCAACGTCCTGACTTTC.